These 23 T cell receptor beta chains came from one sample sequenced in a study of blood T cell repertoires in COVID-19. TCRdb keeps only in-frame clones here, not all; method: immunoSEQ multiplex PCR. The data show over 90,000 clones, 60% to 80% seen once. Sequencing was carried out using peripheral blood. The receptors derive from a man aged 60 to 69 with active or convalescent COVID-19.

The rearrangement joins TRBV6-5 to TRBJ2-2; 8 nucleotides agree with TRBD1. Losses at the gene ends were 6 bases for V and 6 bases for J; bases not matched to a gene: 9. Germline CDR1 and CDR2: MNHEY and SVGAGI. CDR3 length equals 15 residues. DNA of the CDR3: TGTGCCAGCAGCCCCGGACAGGGCTTATCCGGGGAGCTGTTTTTT. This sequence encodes CASSPGQGLSGELFF.

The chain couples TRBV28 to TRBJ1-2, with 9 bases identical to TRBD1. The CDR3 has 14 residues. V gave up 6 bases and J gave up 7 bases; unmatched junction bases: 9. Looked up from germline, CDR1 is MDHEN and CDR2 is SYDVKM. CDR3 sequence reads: CASSSGQGRGGYTF. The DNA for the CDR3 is TGTGCCAGCAGCTCCGGACAGGGGAGGGGTGGCTACACCTTC.

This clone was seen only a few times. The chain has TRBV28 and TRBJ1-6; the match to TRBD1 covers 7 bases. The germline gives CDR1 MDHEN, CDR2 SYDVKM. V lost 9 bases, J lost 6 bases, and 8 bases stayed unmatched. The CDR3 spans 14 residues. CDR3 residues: CASNRDSLNSPLHF. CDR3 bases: TGTGCCAGTAACCGGGACAGCCTTAATTCACCCCTCCACTTT.

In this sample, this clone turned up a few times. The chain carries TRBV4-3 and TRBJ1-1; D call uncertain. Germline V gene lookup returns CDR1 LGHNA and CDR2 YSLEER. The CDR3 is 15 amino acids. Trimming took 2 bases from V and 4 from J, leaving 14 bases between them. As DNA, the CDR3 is TGCGCCAGCAGCCAAAGGGATTTAGGAGGCACTGAAGCTTTCTTT. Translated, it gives CASSQRDLGGTEAFF.

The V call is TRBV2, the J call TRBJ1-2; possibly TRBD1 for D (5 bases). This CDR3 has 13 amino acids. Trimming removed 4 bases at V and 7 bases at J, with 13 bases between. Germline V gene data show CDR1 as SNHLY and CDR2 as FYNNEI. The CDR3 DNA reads TGTGCCAGCAGTGGACGGGGGTTGAGTGGCTACACCTTC. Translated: CASSGRGLSGYTF. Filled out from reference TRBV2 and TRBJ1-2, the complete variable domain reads EPEVTQTPSHQVTQMGQEVILRCVPISNHLYFYWYRQILGQKVEFLVSFYNNEISEKSEIFDDQFSVERPDGSNFTLKIRSTKLEDSAMYFCASSGRGLSGYTFGSGTRLTVV.

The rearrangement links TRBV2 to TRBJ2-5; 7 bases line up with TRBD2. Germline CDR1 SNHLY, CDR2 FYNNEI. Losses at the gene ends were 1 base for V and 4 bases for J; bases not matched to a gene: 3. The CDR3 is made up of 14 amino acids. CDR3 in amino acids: CASSEGLAGETQYF. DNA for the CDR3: TGTGCCAGCAGTGAAGGGTTAGCGGGAGAGACCCAGTACTTC.

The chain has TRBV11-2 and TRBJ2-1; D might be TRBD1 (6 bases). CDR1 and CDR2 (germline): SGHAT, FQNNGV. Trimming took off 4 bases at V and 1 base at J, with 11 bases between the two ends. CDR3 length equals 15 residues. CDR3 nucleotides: TGTGCCAGCAGCTCGAAGACAGGATCCTACAATGAGCAGTTCTTC. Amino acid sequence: CASSSKTGSYNEQFF.

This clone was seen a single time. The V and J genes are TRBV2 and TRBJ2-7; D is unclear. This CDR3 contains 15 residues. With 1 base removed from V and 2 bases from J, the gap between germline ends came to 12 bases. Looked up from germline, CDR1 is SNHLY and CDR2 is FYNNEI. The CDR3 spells CASSEGGSVTYEQYF. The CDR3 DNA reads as TGTGCCAGCAGTGAAGGAGGATCGGTTACCTACGAGCAGTACTTC.

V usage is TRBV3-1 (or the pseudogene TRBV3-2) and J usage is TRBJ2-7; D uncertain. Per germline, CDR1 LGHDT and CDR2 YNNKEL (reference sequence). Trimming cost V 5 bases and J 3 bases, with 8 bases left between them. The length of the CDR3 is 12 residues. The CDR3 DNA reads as TGTGCCAGCAGCTTACAAGACTACGAGCAGTACTTC. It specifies CASSLQDYEQYF.

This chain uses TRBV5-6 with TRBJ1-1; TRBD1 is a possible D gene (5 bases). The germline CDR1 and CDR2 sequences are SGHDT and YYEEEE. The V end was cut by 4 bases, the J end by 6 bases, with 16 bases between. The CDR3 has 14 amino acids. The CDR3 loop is CASSTGLQGAEAFF. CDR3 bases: TGTGCCAGCAGCACGGGCCTTCAGGGCGCTGAAGCTTTCTTT.

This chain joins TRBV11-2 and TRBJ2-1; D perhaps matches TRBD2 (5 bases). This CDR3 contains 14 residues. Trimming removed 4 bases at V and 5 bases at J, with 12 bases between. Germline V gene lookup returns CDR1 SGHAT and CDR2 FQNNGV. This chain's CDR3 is CASSYRPGNNEQFF. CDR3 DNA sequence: TGTGCCAGCAGCTACCGGCCGGGGAACAATGAGCAGTTCTTC.

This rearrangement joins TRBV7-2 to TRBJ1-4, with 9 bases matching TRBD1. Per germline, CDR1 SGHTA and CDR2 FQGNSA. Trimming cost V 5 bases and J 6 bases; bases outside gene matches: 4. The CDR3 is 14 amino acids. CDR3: CASSPRQGDEKLFF. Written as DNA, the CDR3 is TGTGCCAGCAGCCCTAGACAGGGGGATGAAAAACTGTTTTTT.

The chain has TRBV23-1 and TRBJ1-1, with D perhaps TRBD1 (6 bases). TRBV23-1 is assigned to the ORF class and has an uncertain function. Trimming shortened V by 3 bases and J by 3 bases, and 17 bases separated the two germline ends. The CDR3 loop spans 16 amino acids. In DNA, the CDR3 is TGCGCCAGCAGTCACCCCCGAGGGGGTTATGACACTGAAGCTTTCTTT. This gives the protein CASSHPRGGYDTEAFF.

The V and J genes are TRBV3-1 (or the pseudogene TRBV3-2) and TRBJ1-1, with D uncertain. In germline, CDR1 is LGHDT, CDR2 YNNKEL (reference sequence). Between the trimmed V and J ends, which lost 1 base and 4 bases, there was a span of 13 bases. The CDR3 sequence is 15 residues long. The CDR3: CASSQGSSWSTEAFF. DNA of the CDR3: TGTGCCAGCAGCCAAGGGTCCTCCTGGAGCACTGAAGCTTTCTTT.

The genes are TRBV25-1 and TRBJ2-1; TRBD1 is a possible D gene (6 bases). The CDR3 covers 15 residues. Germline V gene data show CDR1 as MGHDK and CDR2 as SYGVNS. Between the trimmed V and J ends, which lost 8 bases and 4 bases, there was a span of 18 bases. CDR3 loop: CASGAGDKAYNEQFF. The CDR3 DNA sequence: TGTGCCAGCGGAGCAGGGGACAAGGCGTACAATGAGCAGTTCTTC.

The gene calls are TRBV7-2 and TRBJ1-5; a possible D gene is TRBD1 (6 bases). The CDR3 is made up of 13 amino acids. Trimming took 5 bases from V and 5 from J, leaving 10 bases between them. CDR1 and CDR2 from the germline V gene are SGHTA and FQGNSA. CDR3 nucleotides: TGTGCCAGCAGCGCGTACAGGGATCAGCCCCAGCATTTT. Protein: CASSAYRDQPQHF.

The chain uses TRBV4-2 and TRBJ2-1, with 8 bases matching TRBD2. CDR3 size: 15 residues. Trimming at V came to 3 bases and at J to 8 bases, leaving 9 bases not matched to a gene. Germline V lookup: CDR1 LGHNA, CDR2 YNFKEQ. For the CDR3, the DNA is TGTGCCAGCAGCCACGAGGGGGTGCGGGGGGATGAGCAGTTCTTC. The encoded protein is CASSHEGVRGDEQFF.

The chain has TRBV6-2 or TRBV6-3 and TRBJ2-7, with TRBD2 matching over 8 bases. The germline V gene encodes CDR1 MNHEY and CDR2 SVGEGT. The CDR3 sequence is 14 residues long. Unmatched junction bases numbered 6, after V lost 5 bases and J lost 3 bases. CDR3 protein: CASSGAGTSYEQYF. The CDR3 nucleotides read TGTGCCAGCAGTGGAGCCGGGACTAGCTACGAGCAGTACTTC.

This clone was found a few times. In nucleotides, the CDR3 is TGCGCCAGCAGCCAAGATCTAGCGGGACTACCCAATGAGCAGTTCTTC. The encoded protein is CASSQDLAGLPNEQFF. V is TRBV4-3 and J is TRBJ2-1, with 9 bases identical to TRBD2. V was pared by 0 bases and J by 6 bases, with 6 bases of the junction left unmatched. The CDR3 is made up of 16 amino acids. Germline CDR1 LGHNA, CDR2 YSLEER.

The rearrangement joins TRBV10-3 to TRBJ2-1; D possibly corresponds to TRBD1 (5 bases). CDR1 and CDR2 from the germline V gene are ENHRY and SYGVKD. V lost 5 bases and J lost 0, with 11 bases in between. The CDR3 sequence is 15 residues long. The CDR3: CAISPQGSSYNEQFF. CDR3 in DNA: TGTGCCATCAGTCCCCAGGGTAGCTCCTACAATGAGCAGTTCTTC.

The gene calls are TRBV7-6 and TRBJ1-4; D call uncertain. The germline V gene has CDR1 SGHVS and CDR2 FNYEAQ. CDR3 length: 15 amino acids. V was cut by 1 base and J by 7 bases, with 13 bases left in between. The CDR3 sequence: CASSLDRGMGEKLFF. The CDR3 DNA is TGTGCCAGCAGCTTAGATCGGGGTATGGGTGAAAAACTGTTTTTT.

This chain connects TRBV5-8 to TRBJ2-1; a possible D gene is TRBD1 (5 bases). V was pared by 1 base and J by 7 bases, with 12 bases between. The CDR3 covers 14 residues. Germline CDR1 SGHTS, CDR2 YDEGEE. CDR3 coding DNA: TGTGCCAGCAGCTTGAGGAGACAGTGGAATGAGCAGTTCTTC. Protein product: CASSLRRQWNEQFF.

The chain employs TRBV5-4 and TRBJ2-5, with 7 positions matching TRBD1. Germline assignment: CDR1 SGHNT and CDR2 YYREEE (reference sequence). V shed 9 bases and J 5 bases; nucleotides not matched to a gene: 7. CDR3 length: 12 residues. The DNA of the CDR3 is TGTGCCACTAGGGGGCCGGGGGAGACCCAGTACTTC. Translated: CATRGPGETQYF.